Listed below are T cell receptor beta chains from one sample, sequenced in a study of OX40 agonist ivuxolimab in advanced cancers. The data were produced by immunoSEQ multiplex PCR, yet TCRdb's version contains in-frame clones alone and is incomplete. The top ten clones hold under 0.2% of a sample with under 100,000 clones, around 90% of them seen once. The source material was CD4+ or CD8+ T cells sorted from blood, sampled in a trial of the OX40 agonist ivuxolimab. These receptor sequences come from an adult with an advanced solid tumor such as melanoma, head and neck, liver or kidney cancer. CDR3s include the opening cysteine and the closing phenylalanine or tryptophan. A D gene is named only where the DNA matches it firmly. Size is omitted from some rows. Given values are once, few, many or a class for expanded clones.

v_gene,j_gene,abundance,d_gene,CDR3nt,CDR3aa
TRBV6-6,TRBJ1-6,few,NA,TGTGCCAGCAGTATTCAGAATAATTCACCCCTCCACTTT,CASSIQNNSPLHF
TRBV5-1,TRBJ2-2,NA,TRBD2,TGCGCCAGCAGCTTTTTGGGGGGGTTGGACACCGGGGAGCTGTTTTTT,CASSFLGGLDTGELFF
TRBV11-3,TRBJ2-2,NA,NA,TGTGCCAGCAGCGTGGGACTCCCGAACACCGGGGAGCTGTTTTTT,CASSVGLPNTGELFF
TRBV7-8,TRBJ2-7,NA,TRBD1,TGTGCCAGCAGCCCCCGGACAGGGGGGTCCTACGAGCAGTACTTC,CASSPRTGGSYEQYF
TRBV30,TRBJ1-1,few,NA,TGTGCCTGGAGTCCAAACCGGGAGGGAGCTTTCTTT,CAWSPNREGAFF
TRBV4-1,TRBJ1-2,NA,TRBD1,TGCGCCAGTAAGAGAGATCCCGGGACAGGGGCCTATGGCTACACCTTC,CASKRDPGTGAYGYTF
TRBV9,TRBJ1-6,NA,NA,TGTGCCAGCAGCGTAGGGACCTTGGGGCAGGGTGTGAATTCACCCCTCCACTTT,CASSVGTLGQGVNSPLHF
TRBV2,TRBJ2-1,NA,NA,TGTGCCAGCAGTGAAGGGACCACCAATGAGCAGTTCTTC,CASSEGTTNEQFF
TRBV5-1,TRBJ1-1,NA,TRBD1,TGCGCCAGCAGCTTCCCAGGGGGGAACACTGAAGCTTTCTTT,CASSFPGGNTEAFF
TRBV5-1,TRBJ2-7,NA,NA,TGCGCCAGCAGCTTGGTTCCGGGCGCCTACGAGCAGTACTTC,CASSLVPGAYEQYF
TRBV2,TRBJ2-2,NA,TRBD2,TGTGCCAGCAGGGTGGGACTAGCGGGACCCGGGGAGCTGTTTTTT,CASRVGLAGPGELFF
TRBV30,TRBJ1-1,once,TRBD1,TGTGCCTGGAGATTACAGGGGCCCACTGAAGCTTTCTTT,CAWRLQGPTEAFF
TRBV7-8,TRBJ2-5,NA,NA,TGTGCCAGCAGCTTAGCCCCGAGAGGAGGGGTGCAGGAGACCCAGTACTTC,CASSLAPRGGVQETQYF
TRBV5-1,TRBJ1-2,NA,TRBD1,TGCGCCAGCAGCGTCTCGGGACAGGGGTTTGGCTACACCTTC,CASSVSGQGFGYTF
TRBV7-9,TRBJ2-3,NA,NA,TGTGCCAGCAGCTTAGAGGGCACAGATACGCAGTATTTT,CASSLEGTDTQYF
TRBV6-1,TRBJ2-1,NA,NA,TGTGCCAGCAGTGTTGGCCACAATGAGCAGTTCTTC,CASSVGHNEQFF
TRBV27,TRBJ2-2,NA,NA,TGTGCCAGCAGCCGGTCCGGGGAGCTGTTTTTT,CASSRSGELFF
TRBV7-6,TRBJ2-5,NA,TRBD1,TGTGCCAGCAGCTTGCCAGGGGGCTTAGTGGAGACCCAGTACTTC,CASSLPGGLVETQYF
TRBV10-3,TRBJ2-7,NA,NA,TGTGCCATCAGTGAGTCGGATTGGGGGCTACGCTCCTACGAGCAGTACTTC,CAISESDWGLRSYEQYF
TRBV19,TRBJ1-2,NA,NA,TGTGCCACCGCCAGATCAGCTAACTATGGCTACACCTTC,CATARSANYGYTF
TRBV7-8,TRBJ2-7,NA,TRBD1,TGTGCCAGCAGACAGCCGACGGGGACAGGGTACGAGCAGTACTTC,CASRQPTGTGYEQYF
TRBV14,TRBJ2-2,once,NA,TGTGCCAGCAGCTATGACGGGAACACCGGGGAGCTGTTTTTT,CASSYDGNTGELFF
TRBV28,TRBJ2-1,NA,NA,TGTGCCAGCAGTTTTGTTTCTCTGGGGCAGTTCTTC,CASSFVSLGQFF
TRBV9,TRBJ2-5,NA,NA,TGTGCCAGCAGCGAACAGGGCGCTGGGACCCAGTACTTC,CASSEQGAGTQYF
TRBV19,TRBJ1-3,NA,TRBD1,TGTGCCAGTAGTCCCCACTCCGGGACAGGGGCGTCTTGGCCCTCTGGAAACACCATATATTTT,CASSPHSGTGASWPSGNTIYF
TRBV5-1,TRBJ2-3,NA,NA,TGCGCCAGCAGCTCGGGCGGGTTTAGCACAGATACGCAGTATTTT,CASSSGGFSTDTQYF